This TCR beta chain was retrieved from a study of blood T cells in healthy people across ages (dated by TCRdb to between 2015 and 2017). Background for the entire study: Template switching captured roughly one uniquely barcoded TCR beta cDNA molecule per two T cells in model experiments. Using deep sequencing normalized with unique cDNA molecular identifiers, the study measured how TCR beta repertoire diversity changes with age. Four age groups were formed from the donors: young (average approximately 17 years), middle-aged (around 37), aged (62) and long-lived (less than 85). To avoid experimental bias, donors of different ages were distributed randomly across sequencing lanes. For two donors (one aged 18 to 30 and one aged 80 or older), the study analyzed two additional independent replicas of 1 million unique cDNA reads from the same blood draw. Overall study outcomes, separate from this receptor: Compared with the aged group, the long-lived group had more naive CD4+ T cells, fewer expanded clones and increased TCR diversity, suggesting age selection. Total diversity estimates from one million sequenced T cells were considered lower bounds and underestimates. Because the CMV infection status of the donors was unknown, age-related changes in expanded clonotypes may potentially have been confounded. Because profiling used bulk unsorted PBMCs, naive and antigen-experienced compartments could not be compared conclusively. There was a strong correlation between observed TCR beta diversity and the percentage of naive T cells measured by flow cytometry. As age increased, observed TCR beta diversity per million T cells dropped in a roughly linear way, and a significant reduction was already evident by age about 40.

Systemically healthy Caucasian individuals from Russia, some 36 in total and aged about 6 to 90 years, were included as donors. Around 9.7 milliliters of peripheral blood were collected from each donor into EDTA-treated Vacutainer tubes. PBMCs were isolated by Ficoll-Paque density-gradient centrifugation, with at least 6 million obtained per sample. Trizol reagent was used to extract total RNA from the PBMCs, yielding at least 5.5 micrograms per sample. For every donor, flow cytometry on a PBMC aliquot measured the percentage of naive CD45RAhigh/CD27high T cells. Libraries were made using 5' RACE. The listed sequencing device is Illumina HiSeq 2500. A second PCR of roughly 7 to 12 cycles was performed with a sample-barcoded 5' primer and a J-beta primer mix. Each TCR beta cDNA molecule received a unique molecular identifier from a template-switch 5' adaptor carrying 12 random nucleotides. At least 3 million CDR3-containing paired-end reads were obtained from each sample. The Mint cDNA synthesis kit, primed by a TRBC-specific oligonucleotide, was used to synthesize first-strand cDNA from all RNA. Following uracil-DNA glycosylase treatment, all cDNA underwent a first 18-cycle PCR with the universal primers M1SS and BC2_uni_R. Turning to the authors' computational methods: Each sample was normalized by randomly selecting 1 million high-quality reads, each carrying a distinct molecular identifier. Reads sharing molecular identifiers were discarded rather than binned into consensus sequences. CDR3 identification, clonotype clustering and error correction used MiTCR with a Q25 quality threshold and the strictest error-elimination algorithm. A nonparametric unseen species model with Euler transformation was used to estimate lower-bound total TCR beta diversity. TCRdb trimmed public reads at Q25 via fastp, called clones via MiXCR and kept in-frame beta chains. When rows share a CDR3 protein, they turn into one entry using the most common DNA and genes. The V and J calls reflect TCRdb's pipeline rather than the authors' work. A total of 450,000 to 700,000 distinct CDR3 sequences appear in this sample, 25% to 30% of them only once. Roughly 20% of the sample rests with the top ten.

This clonotype appeared a few times. The antigen this receptor binds is unknown. Within one base of it there is no much larger clone, and no base qualities were kept. V and J lose 0 bases and 5 bases, and a span of 10 bases separates them. The CDR3 spans 15 residues, from the cysteine through the phenylalanine. CDR3 DNA only is kept here, 45 bases in frame from base 1. CDR1 and CDR2, looked up from the germline V gene, are LGHNA and YSLEER. This receptor was taken from a woman aged 70-85 years in good health. What was sequenced was blood. The sequence links TRBV4-3 to TRBJ1-4; the D gene is perhaps TRBD1, on 5 matching bases. The CDR3 has the sequence CASSQEEGLNEKLFF. In nucleotide form, the sequence is TGCGCCAGCAGCCAAGAAGAGGGGTTAAATGAAAAACTGTTTTTT.